This entry lists 7 T cell receptor beta chains sequenced from one sample in a study of blood T cell repertoires in COVID-19. TCRdb's copy holds only in-frame clones and misses some; the assay was immunoSEQ multiplex PCR. The sample holds fewer than 300,000 clones, about 68% seen once. The sequencing sample was made of peripheral blood. These receptors all stem from a woman older than 75 with acute or convalescent COVID-19.

The chain uses TRBV25-1 and TRBJ2-7, with D possibly being TRBD1 (6 bases). This CDR3 spans 12 amino acids. From germline, CDR1 is MGHDK and CDR2 SYGVNS. The ends were cut back, 10 bases at V and 2 bases at J, with 12 bases in the middle. The CDR3 reads CATRTEAYEQYF. The DNA for the CDR3 is TGTGCCACCCGGACAGAAGCCTACGAGCAGTACTTC.

The table lists this clone with a count of one. This rearrangement joins TRBV5-1 to TRBJ2-1, with 10 bases identical to TRBD2. From germline, CDR1 is SGHRS and CDR2 YFSETQ. V was clipped by 4 bases and J by 3 bases; unmatched bases: 4. CDR3 length: 15 amino acids. The CDR3 DNA reads as TGCGCCAGCAGCCCAGCGGGAGGGCGCTACAATGAGCAGTTCTTC. Encoded protein: CASSPAGGRYNEQFF.

J is TRBJ1-4 and V is TRBV5-5; maybe TRBD1 (5 bases). CDR1 is SGHKS and CDR2 is YYEKEE in the germline V gene (reference sequence). This CDR3 comprises 16 residues. Trimming removed 0 bases at V and 5 bases at J, with 14 bases between. In DNA form, the CDR3 reads TGTGCCAGCAGCTTGGTCGGCCCACAGGCGAATGAAAAACTGTTTTTT. This codes for CASSLVGPQANEKLFF. Drawing the rest from reference TRBV5-5 and TRBJ1-4, the complete variable domain is DAGVTQSPTHLIKTRGQQVTLRCSPISGHKSVSWYQQVLGQGPQFIFQYYEKEERGRGNFPDRFSARQFPNYSSELNVNALLLGDSALYLCASSLVGPQANEKLFFGSGTQLSVL.

The chain joins TRBV10-3 to TRBJ2-2, with 9 bases that match TRBD2. Looked up from germline, CDR1 is ENHRY and CDR2 is SYGVKD. The length of the CDR3 is 14 residues. V lost 7 bases and J lost 4; bases outside the gene matches: 4. The CDR3 reads CAINQLAGTGELFF. The CDR3 region has the DNA TGTGCCATCAACCAACTAGCGGGCACCGGGGAGCTGTTTTTT.

This rearrangement joins TRBV4-2 to TRBJ2-6; D might be TRBD1 (5 bases). The CDR3 spans 18 residues. CDR1 and CDR2 (germline): LGHNA, YNFKEQ. Trimming took off 2 bases at V and 3 bases at J, with 17 bases between the two ends. CDR3 nucleotide sequence: TGTGCCAGCAGCCAAAGGGGCGCAGGGATTAGTGGGGCCAACGTCCTGACTTTC. Protein sequence: CASSQRGAGISGANVLTF.

This clone was seen a handful of times. The gene calls are TRBV2 and TRBJ1-2; 7 bases match TRBD1. Trimming at V came to 5 bases and at J to 4 bases, leaving 16 bases not matched to a gene. The CDR3 runs to 17 residues. CDR1 is SNHLY and CDR2 is FYNNEI in the germline V gene. CDR3 in amino acids: CASSPGIVRDSSYGYTF. DNA of the CDR3: TGTGCCAGCAGTCCGGGGATCGTACGGGACAGTTCCTATGGCTACACCTTC. Variable domain in full (rest from reference TRBV2 and TRBJ1-2): EPEVTQTPSHQVTQMGQEVILRCVPISNHLYFYWYRQILGQKVEFLVSFYNNEISEKSEIFDDQFSVERPDGSNFTLKIRSTKLEDSAMYFCASSPGIVRDSSYGYTFGSGTRLTVV.

CDR3 DNA: TGCGCCAGCAGACCTACCGGGACAGGAATAGAAAAACTGTTTTTT. This gives the protein CASRPTGTGIEKLFF. The genes are TRBV5-1 and TRBJ1-4; 8 positions agree with TRBD1. CDR1 SGHRS and CDR2 YFSETQ come from the germline V gene. J lost 8 bases, V lost 5 bases, and 11 bases had no gene match. The CDR3 is 15 amino acids.